Given below is one T cell receptor beta chain in context. The CDR3 has 12 residues. The V end was cut by 5 bases, the J end by 5 bases, with 10 bases between. CDR1 is SGHTA and CDR2 is FQGNSA in the germline V gene. The repertoire was sequenced with immunoSEQ multiplex PCR; TCRdb's copy has only in-frame clones and lacks some. The sample shows just under 150,000 clones, more than 75% of them seen only once. The entry originates in a study of blood T cell repertoires in COVID-19. For the study at large: The United States, Italy and Spain provided the acute and convalescent COVID-19 samples.

This sequence was found in a woman between 45 and 60 years old with active or convalescent COVID-19. The chain couples TRBV7-2 to TRBJ2-7; a possible D gene is TRBD1 (6 bases). Sequences were obtained from peripheral blood. The chain's CDR3 is CASSKSGDEQYF. DNA of the CDR3: TGTGCCAGCAGCAAATCAGGGGACGAGCAGTACTTC.